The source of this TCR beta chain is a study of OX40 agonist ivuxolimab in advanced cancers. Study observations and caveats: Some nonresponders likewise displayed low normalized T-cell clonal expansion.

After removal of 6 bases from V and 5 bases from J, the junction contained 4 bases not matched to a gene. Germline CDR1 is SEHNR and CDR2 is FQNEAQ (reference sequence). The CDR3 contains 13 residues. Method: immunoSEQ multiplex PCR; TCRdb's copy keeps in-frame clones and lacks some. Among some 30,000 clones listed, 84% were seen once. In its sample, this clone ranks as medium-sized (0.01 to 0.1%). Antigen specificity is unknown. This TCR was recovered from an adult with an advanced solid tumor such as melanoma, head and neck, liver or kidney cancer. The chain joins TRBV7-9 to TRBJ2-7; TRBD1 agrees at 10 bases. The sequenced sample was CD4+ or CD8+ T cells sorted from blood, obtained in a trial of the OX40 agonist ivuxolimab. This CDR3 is CASRRGQGDEQYF. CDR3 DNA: TGTGCCAGCAGACGTGGACAGGGGGACGAGCAGTACTTC. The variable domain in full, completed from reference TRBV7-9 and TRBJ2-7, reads DTGVSQNPRHKITKRGQNVTFRCDPISEHNRLYWYRQTLGQGPEFLTYFQNEAQLEKSRLLSDRFSAERPKGSFSTLEIQRTEQGDSAMYLCASRRGQGDEQYFGPGTRLTVT.